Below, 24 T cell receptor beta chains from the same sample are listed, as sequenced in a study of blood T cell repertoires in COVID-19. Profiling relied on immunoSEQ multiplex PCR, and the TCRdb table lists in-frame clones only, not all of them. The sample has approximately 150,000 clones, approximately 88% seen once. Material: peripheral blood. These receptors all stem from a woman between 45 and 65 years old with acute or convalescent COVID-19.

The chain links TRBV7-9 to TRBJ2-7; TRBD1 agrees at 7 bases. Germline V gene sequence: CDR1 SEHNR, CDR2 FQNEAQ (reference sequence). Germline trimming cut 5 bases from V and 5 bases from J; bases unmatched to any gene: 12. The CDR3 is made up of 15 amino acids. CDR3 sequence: CASSPARGTVHEQYF. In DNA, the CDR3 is TGTGCCAGCAGCCCCGCCAGGGGGACAGTTCACGAGCAGTACTTC.

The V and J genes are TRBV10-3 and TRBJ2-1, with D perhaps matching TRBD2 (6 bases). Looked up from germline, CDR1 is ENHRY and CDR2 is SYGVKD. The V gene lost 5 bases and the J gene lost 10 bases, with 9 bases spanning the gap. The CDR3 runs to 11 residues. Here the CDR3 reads CAISRRDEQFF. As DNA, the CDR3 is TGTGCCATCAGTAGGCGGGACGAGCAGTTCTTC.

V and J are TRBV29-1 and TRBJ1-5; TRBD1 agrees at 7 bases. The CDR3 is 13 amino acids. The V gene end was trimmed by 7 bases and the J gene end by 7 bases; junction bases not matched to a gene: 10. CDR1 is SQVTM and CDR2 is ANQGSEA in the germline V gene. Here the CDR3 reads CSGSGQVEQPQHF. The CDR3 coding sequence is TGCAGCGGCAGCGGACAGGTTGAACAGCCCCAGCATTTT.

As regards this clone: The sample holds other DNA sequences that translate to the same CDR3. This CDR3 is CASSPTSGSYNEQFF. The CDR3 nucleotides are TGTGCCAGCAGCCCGACTAGCGGATCCTACAATGAGCAGTTCTTC. V is TRBV3-1 (or the pseudogene TRBV3-2) and J is TRBJ2-1; the match to TRBD2 covers 9 bases. The CDR3 loop spans 15 amino acids. Germline V gene data show CDR1 as LGHDT and CDR2 as YNNKEL (reference sequence). V was clipped by 4 bases and J by 1 base; unmatched bases: 2.

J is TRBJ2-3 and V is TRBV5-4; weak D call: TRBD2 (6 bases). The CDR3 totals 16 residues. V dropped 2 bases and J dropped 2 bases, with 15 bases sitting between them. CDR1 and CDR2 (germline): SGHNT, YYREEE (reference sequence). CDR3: CASSFGGGPFTDTQYF. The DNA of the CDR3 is TGTGCCAGCAGCTTTGGGGGAGGCCCTTTCACAGATACGCAGTATTTT.

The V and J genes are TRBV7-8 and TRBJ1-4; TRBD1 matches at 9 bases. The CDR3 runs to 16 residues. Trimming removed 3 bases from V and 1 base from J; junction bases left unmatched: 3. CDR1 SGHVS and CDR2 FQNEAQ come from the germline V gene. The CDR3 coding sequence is TGTGCCAGCAGCTTCGGGACAGGGAGAACTAATGAAAAACTGTTTTTT. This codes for CASSFGTGRTNEKLFF. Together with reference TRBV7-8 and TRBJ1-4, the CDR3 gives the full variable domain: GAGVSQSPRYKVAKRGQDVALRCDPISGHVSLFWYQQALGQGPEFLTYFQNEAQLDKSGLPSDRFFAERPEGSVSTLKIQRTQQEDSAVYLCASSFGTGRTNEKLFFGSGTQLSVL.

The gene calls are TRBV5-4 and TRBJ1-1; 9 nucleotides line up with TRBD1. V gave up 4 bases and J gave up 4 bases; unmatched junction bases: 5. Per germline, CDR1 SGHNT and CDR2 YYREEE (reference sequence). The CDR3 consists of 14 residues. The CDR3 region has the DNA TGTGCCAGCAGCCTCGACAGGGGGGGCACTGAAGCTTTCTTT. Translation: CASSLDRGGTEAFF.

The CDR3 DNA follows: TGTGCCAGCAGTTTGCCCGCTTCCAGGGGGCCCTCTTCCATTTATGGCTACACCTTC. Its protein product is CASSLPASRGPSSIYGYTF. V usage is TRBV28 and J usage is TRBJ1-2; 8 nucleotides line up with TRBD1. Germline trimming cut 3 bases from V and 5 bases from J; bases unmatched to any gene: 20. Germline-derived CDR1 and CDR2 are MDHEN and SYDVKM. There are 19 residues in the CDR3.

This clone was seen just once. CDR3 protein: CASSQGPGVKGYTF. CDR3 DNA: TGTGCCAGCAGCCAAGGCCCAGGGGTGAAGGGCTACACCTTC. The chain has TRBV3-1 (or the pseudogene TRBV3-2) and TRBJ1-2; D is perhaps TRBD1 (6 bases). CDR1 is LGHDT, CDR2 YNNKEL, per germline (reference sequence). Trimming removed 1 base at V and 8 bases at J, with 14 bases between. The CDR3 length is 14 residues.

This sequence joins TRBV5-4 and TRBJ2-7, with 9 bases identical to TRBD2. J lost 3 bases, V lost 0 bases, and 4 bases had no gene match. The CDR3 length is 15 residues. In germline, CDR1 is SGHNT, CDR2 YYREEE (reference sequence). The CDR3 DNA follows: TGTGCCAGCAGCTTGGAGTCTAGCGGGATCTACGAGCAGTACTTC. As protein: CASSLESSGIYEQYF.

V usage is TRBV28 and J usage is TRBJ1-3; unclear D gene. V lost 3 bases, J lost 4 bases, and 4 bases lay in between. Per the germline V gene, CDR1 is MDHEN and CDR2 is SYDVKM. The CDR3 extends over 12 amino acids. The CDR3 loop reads CASSFRGNTIYF. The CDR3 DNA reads TGTGCCAGCAGTTTCAGGGGAAACACCATATATTTT. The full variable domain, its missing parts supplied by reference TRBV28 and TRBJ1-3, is DVKVTQSSRYLVKRTGEKVFLECVQDMDHENMFWYRQDPGLGLRLIYFSYDVKMKEKGDIPEGYSVSREKKERFSLILESASTNQTSMYLCASSFRGNTIYFGEGSWLTVV.

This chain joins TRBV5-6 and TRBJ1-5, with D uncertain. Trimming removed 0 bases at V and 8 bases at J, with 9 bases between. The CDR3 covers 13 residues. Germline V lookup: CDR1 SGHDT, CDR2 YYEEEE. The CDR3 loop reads CASSLAGSKPQHF. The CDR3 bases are TGTGCCAGCAGCTTGGCCGGGTCTAAGCCCCAGCATTTT.

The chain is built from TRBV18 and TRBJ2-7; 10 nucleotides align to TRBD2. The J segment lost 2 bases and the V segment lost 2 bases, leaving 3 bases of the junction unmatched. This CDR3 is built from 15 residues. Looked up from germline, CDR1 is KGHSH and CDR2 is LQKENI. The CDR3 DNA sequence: TGTGCCAGCTCACCAACTAGCGGGGTCCCCTACGAGCAGTACTTC. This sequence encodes CASSPTSGVPYEQYF.

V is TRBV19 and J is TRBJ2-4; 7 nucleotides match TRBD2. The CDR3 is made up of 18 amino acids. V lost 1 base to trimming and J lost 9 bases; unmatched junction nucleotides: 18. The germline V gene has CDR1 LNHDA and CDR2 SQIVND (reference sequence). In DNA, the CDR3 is TGTGCCAGTAGTATAGGTTCCGGTATGCGCGCGGGGGTAGGCATTCAGTACTTC. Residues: CASSIGSGMRAGVGIQYF.

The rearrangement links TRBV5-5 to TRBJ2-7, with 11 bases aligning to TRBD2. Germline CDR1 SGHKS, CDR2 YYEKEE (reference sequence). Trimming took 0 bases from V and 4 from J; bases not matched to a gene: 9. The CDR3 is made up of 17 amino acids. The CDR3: CASSLALAGGLAYEQYF. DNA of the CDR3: TGTGCCAGCAGCTTGGCTTTAGCGGGGGGGCTCGCTTACGAGCAGTACTTC.

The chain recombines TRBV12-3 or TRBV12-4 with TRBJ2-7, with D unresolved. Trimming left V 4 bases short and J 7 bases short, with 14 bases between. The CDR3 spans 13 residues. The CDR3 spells CASSSLLIREQYF. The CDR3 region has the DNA TGTGCCAGCAGTTCCCTCTTGATTCGGGAGCAGTACTTC.

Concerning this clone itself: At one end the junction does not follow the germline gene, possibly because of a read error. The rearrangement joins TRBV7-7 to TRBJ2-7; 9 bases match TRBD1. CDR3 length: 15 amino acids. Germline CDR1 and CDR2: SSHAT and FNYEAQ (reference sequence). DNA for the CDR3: TGTGCTAGCAGCCGGGGACAGGGACCGTCCTACGAGCAGTACTTC. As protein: CASSRGQGPSYEQYF.

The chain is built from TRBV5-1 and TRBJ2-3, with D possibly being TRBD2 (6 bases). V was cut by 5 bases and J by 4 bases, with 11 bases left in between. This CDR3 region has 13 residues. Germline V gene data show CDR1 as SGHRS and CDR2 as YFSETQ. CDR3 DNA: TGCGCCAGCAGGGATGGAGGGGCAGATACGCAGTATTTT. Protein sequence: CASRDGGADTQYF.

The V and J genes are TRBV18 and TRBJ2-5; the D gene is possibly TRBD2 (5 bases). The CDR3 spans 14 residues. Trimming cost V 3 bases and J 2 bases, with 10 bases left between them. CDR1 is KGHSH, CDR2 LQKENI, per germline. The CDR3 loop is CASSPEGGQETQYF. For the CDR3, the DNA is TGTGCCAGCTCACCCGAGGGCGGACAAGAGACCCAGTACTTC.

The CDR3 DNA follows: TGTGCCAGCCCCCGATATACCGACAATACCTACGAGCAGTACTTC. This gives the protein CASPRYTDNTYEQYF. This sequence joins TRBV2 and TRBJ2-7; D gene ambiguous. Germline CDR1 SNHLY, CDR2 FYNNEI. The CDR3 consists of 15 residues. Trimming took 8 bases from V and 2 from J, leaving 19 bases between them.

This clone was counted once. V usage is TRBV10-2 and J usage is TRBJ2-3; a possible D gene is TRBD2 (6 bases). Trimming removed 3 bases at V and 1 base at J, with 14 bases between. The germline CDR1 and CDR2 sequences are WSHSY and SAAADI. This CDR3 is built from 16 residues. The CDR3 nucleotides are TGCGCCAGCAGTGACCTCTTTCGCGGGGGCACAGATACGCAGTATTTT. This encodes CASSDLFRGGTDTQYF.

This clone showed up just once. The CDR3 reads CATSRERAIRAYYGYTF. The DNA for the CDR3 is TGTGCCACCAGCAGAGAGAGGGCGATCCGGGCGTACTATGGCTACACCTTC. The chain recombines TRBV15 with TRBJ1-2; the D is unclear. V dropped 0 bases and J dropped 3 bases, with 17 bases sitting between them. The length of the CDR3 is 17 residues. Germline-derived CDR1 and CDR2 are LNHNV and YYDKDF (reference sequence).

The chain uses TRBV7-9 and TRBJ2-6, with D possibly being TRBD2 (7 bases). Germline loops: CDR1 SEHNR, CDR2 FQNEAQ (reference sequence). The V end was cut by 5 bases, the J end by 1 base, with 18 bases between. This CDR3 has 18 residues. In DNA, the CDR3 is TGTGCCAGCAGCCCCTCGGGGGGCTGGCTGTCTGGGGCCAACGTCCTGACTTTC. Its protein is CASSPSGGWLSGANVLTF. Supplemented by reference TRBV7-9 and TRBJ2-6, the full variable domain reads DTGVSQNPRHKITKRGQNVTFRCDPISEHNRLYWYRQTLGQGPEFLTYFQNEAQLEKSRLLSDRFSAERPKGSFSTLEIQRTEQGDSAMYLCASSPSGGWLSGANVLTFGAGSRLTVL.

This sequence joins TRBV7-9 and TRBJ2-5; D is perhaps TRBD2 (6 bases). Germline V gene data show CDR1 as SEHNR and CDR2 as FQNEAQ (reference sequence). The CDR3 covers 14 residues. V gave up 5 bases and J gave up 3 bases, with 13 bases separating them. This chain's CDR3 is CASSTLATEETQYF. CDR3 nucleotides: TGTGCCAGCAGCACTCTAGCGACGGAAGAGACCCAGTACTTC.